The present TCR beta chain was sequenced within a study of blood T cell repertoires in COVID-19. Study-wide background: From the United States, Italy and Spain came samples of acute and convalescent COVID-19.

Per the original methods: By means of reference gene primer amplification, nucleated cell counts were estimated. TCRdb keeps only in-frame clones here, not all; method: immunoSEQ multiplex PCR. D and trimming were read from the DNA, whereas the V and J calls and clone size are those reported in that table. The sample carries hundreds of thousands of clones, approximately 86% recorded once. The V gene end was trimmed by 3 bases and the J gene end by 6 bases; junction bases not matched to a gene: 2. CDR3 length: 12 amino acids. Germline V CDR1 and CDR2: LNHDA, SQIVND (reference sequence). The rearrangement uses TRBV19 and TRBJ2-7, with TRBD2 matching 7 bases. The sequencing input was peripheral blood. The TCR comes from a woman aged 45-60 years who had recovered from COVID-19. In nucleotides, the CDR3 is TGTGCCAGTAGTATTTGGGGGGGCGAGCAGTACTTC. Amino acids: CASSIWGGEQYF. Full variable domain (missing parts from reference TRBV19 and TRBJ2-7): DGGITQSPKYLFRKEGQNVTLSCEQNLNHDAMYWYRQDPGQGLRLIYYSQIVNDFQKGDIAEGYSVSREKKESFPLTVTSAQKNPTAFYLCASSIWGGEQYFGPGTRLTVT.